Detailed here is one T cell receptor (beta chain). Its antigen is undetermined. This specimen comes from a study of CXCR3-negative and CXCR3-positive naive CD8 T cells. Study-wide results and limits: Greater hydrophobicity was found in TRB CDR3s of CXCR3-positive naive cells than of CXCR3-negative naive cells.

Germline V gene lookup returns CDR1 SGHRS and CDR2 YFSETQ. CDR3 size: 14 residues. TRB cDNA was prepared as libraries by UMI-labeled 5' RACE. Using the 5' RACE reads, TCRdb records one entry per CDR3 protein without DNA. The repertoire shows about 7,000 distinct CDR3 sequences; the top ten hold 1.3%. This clonotype was obtained from a human donor in good health. Some clones in this sample may be carry-over from other donors' samples. The sample was naive CXCR3+ CD8+ T cells from blood. Sample subset: CD45RO-CCR7+CD27+CD95- naive CD8+ T cells expressing CXCR3 (TNR3+). The rearrangement uses TRBV5-1 and TRBJ2-2. CDR3 sequence: CASSLGQNTGELFF.